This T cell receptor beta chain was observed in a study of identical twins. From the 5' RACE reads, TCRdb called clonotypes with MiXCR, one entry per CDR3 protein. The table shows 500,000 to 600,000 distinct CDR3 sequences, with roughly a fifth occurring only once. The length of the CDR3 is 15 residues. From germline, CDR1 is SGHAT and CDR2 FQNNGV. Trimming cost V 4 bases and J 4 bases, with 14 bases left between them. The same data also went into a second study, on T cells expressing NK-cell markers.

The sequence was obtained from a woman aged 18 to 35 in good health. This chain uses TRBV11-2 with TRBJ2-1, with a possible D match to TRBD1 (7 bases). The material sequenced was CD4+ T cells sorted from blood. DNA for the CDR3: TGTGCCAGCAGCTCAGGACAGGCGGGATACAATGAGCAGTTCTTC. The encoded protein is CASSSGQAGYNEQFF. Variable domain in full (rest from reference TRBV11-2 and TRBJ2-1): EAGVAQSPRYKIIEKRQSVAFWCNPISGHATLYWYQQILGQGPKLLIQFQNNGVVDDSQLPKDRFSAERLKGVDSTLKIQPAKLEDSAVYLCASSSGQAGYNEQFFGPGTRLTVL.